The present TCR beta chain was sequenced within a study of T cell responses to AZD1222 COVID-19 vaccine. Whole-study findings and limits: Most donors were white British, females outnumbered males, and clonal diversity was possibly underestimated. Repertoire sampling was restricted to post-peak T cell response timepoints. Nearly half of spike-specific TCRs reportedly target unmutated variant regions.

Using immunoSEQ multiplex PCR, the repertoire was profiled, and TCRdb retains in-frame clones only, with some absent. The sample lists roughly 100,000 clones; around nine tenths were seen once. The ends were cut back, 3 bases at V and 6 bases at J, with 17 bases in the middle. Germline V gene sequence: CDR1 GTSNPN, CDR2 SVGIG (reference sequence). This CDR3 comprises 14 residues. Note on this clone: Its antigen is not identified.

Sequences were derived from peripheral blood, sampled 28 days after the second dose of the MenACWY control vaccine. V usage is TRBV30 and J usage is TRBJ1-2; D may be TRBD1 (5 bases). The clonotype comes from an adult who received the MenACWY meningococcal vaccine as a control. CDR3 amino acids: CAWRAPGSGNGYTF. CDR3 coding DNA: TGTGCCTGGAGGGCGCCGGGGTCAGGGAATGGCTACACCTTC.